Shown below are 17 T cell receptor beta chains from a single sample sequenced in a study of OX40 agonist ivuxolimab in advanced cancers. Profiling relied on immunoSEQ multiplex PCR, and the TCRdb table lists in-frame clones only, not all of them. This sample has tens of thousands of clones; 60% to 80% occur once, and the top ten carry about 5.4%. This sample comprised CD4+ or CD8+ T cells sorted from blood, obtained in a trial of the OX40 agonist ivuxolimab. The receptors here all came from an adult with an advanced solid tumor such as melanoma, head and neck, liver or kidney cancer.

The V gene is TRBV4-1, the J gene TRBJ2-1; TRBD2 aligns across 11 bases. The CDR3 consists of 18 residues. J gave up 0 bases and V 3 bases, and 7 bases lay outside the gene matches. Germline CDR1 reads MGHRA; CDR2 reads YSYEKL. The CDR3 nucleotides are TGCGCCAGCAGCCAGTTGACTAGCGGGAAAAGCTCCTACAATGAGCAGTTCTTC. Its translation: CASSQLTSGKSSYNEQFF.

CDR3 sequence reads: CASSTSPTDEKLFF. CDR3 in DNA: TGTGCCAGCAGCACAAGCCCGACAGATGAAAAACTGTTTTTT. The rearrangement links TRBV7-8 to TRBJ1-4; possibly TRBD1 for D (5 bases). The length of the CDR3 is 14 residues. Germline CDR1 reads SGHVS; CDR2 reads FQNEAQ. V shed 5 bases and J shed 6 bases, with 13 bases lying between them.

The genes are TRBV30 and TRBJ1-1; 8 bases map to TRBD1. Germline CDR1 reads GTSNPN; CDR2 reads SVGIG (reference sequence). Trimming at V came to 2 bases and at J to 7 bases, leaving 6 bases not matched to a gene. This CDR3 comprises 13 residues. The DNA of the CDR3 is TGTGCCTGGAGTAACAGGGGGAATGGTGAAGCTTTCTTT. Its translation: CAWSNRGNGEAFF. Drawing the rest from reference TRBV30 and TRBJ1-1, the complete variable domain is SQTIHQWPATLVQPVGSPLSLECTVEGTSNPNLYWYRQAAGRGLQLLFYSVGIGQISSEVPQNLSASRPQDRQFILSSKKLLLSDSGFYLCAWSNRGNGEAFFGQGTRLTVV.

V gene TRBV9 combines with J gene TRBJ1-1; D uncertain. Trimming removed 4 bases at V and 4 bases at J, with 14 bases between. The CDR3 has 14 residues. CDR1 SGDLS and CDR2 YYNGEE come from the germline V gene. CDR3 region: CASSQDLRSTEAFF. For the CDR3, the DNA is TGTGCCAGCAGCCAAGATCTACGCTCCACTGAAGCTTTCTTT.

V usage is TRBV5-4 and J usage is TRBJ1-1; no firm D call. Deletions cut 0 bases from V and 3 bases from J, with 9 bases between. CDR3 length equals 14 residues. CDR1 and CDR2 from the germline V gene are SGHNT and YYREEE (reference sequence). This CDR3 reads CASSLVAQHTEAFF. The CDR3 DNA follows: TGTGCCAGCAGCTTGGTGGCACAGCACACTGAAGCTTTCTTT.

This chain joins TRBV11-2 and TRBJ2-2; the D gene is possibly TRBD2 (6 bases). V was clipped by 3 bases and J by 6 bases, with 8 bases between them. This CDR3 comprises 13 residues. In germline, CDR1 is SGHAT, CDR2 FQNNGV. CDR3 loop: CASSFGRSGELFF. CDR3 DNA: TGTGCCAGCAGCTTTGGGAGGTCCGGGGAGCTGTTTTTT.

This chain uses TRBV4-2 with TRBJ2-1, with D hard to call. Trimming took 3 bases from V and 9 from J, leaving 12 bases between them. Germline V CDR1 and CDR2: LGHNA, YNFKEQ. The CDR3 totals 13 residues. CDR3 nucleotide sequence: TGTGCCAGCAGCCACAGCCCTTTGCCTGAGCAGTTCTTC. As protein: CASSHSPLPEQFF.

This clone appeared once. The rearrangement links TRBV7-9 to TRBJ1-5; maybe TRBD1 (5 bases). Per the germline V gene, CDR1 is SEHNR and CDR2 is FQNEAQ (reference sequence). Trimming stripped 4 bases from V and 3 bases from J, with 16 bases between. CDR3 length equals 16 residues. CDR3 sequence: CASSSAGRDYNQPQHF. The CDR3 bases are TGTGCCAGCAGCTCCGCGGGCAGGGATTACAATCAGCCCCAGCATTTT.

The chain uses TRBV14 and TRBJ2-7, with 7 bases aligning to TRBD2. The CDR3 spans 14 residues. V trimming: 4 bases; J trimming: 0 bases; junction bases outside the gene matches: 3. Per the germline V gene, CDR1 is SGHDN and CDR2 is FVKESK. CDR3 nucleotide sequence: TGTGCCAGCAGCCGAGCGGGGACCTCCTACGAGCAGTACTTC. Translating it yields CASSRAGTSYEQYF.

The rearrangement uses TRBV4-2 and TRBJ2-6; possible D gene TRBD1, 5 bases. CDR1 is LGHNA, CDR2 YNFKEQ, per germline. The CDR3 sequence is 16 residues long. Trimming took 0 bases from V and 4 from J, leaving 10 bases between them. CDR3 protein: CASSQDRAYGANVLTF. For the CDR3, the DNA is TGTGCCAGCAGCCAAGACAGGGCGTACGGGGCCAACGTCCTGACTTTC.

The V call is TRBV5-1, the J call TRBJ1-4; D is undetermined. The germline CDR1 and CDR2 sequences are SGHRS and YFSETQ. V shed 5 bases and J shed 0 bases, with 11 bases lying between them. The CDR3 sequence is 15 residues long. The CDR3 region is CASRISTATNEKLFF. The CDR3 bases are TGCGCCAGCAGGATCTCGACTGCAACTAATGAAAAACTGTTTTTT.

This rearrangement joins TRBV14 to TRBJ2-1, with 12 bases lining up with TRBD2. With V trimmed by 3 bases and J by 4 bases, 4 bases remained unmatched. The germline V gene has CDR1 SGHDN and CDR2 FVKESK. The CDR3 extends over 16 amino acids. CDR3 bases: TGTGCCAGCAGCCAGACTAGCGGGAGCAGGTACAATGAGCAGTTCTTC. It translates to CASSQTSGSRYNEQFF. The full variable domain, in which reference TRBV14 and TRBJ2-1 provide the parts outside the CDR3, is EAGVTQFPSHSVIEKGQTVTLRCDPISGHDNLYWYRRVMGKEIKFLLHFVKESKQDESGMPNNRFLAERTGGTYSTLKVQPAELEDSGVYFCASSQTSGSRYNEQFFGPGTRLTVL.

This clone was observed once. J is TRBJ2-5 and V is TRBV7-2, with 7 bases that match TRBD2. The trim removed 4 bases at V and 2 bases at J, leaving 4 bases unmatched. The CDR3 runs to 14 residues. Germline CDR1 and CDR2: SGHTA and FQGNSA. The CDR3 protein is CASSSLGGQETQYF. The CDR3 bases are TGTGCCAGCAGCTCCCTGGGGGGGCAAGAGACCCAGTACTTC.

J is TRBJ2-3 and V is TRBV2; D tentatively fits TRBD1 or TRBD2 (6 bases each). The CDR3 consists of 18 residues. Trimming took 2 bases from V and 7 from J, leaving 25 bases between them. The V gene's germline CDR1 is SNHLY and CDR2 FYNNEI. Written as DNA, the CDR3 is TGTGCCAGCAGTGAAAGTACCGGGGGCGACACTATCCAATATACGCAGTATTTT. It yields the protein CASSESTGGDTIQYTQYF.

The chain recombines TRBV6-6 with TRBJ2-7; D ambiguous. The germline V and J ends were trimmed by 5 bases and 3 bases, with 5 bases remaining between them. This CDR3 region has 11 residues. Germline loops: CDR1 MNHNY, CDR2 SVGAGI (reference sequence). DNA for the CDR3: TGTGCCAGCAGTAGAGACTACGAGCAGTACTTC. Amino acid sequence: CASSRDYEQYF.

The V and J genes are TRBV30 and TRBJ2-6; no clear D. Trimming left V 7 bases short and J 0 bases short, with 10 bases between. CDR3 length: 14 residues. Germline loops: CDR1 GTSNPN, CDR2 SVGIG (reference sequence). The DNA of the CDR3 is TGTGCCTTCTCCCGGACCTCTGGGGCCAACGTCCTGACTTTC. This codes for CAFSRTSGANVLTF.

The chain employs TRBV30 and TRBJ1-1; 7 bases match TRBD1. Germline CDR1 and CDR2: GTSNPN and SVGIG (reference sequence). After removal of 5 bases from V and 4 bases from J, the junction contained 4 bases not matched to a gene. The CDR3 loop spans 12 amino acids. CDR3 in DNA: TGTGCCTGGGACAGGGTTGCCACTGAAGCTTTCTTT. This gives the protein CAWDRVATEAFF.